Below, 30 T cell receptor beta chains from the same sample are listed, as sequenced in a study of T cells in Graves' hyperthyroidism and ophthalmopathy. The TCR beta CDR3 regions underwent amplification using RNA transcripts as the source. The primer set for the first-round RT-PCR of the TCR CDR3 was HTBI. TCRdb processed the multiplex PCR reads anew with MiXCR; each CDR3 protein has one entry. Among around 370,000 distinct CDR3 sequences listed, approximately 17% were seen once. Input material: blood. The source of these receptors is a man aged 18-30 years with Graves' ophthalmopathy.

This clonotype turned up a few times. V is TRBV12-3 or TRBV12-4 and J is TRBJ1-5, with 8 bases matching TRBD1. The trim removed 5 bases at V and 0 bases at J, leaving 9 bases unmatched. The CDR3 covers 17 residues. The CDR3 spells CASSPRDRTHSNQPQHF. The CDR3 bases are TGTGCCAGCAGTCCCCGGGACAGGACACATAGCAATCAGCCCCAGCATTTT.

This clonotype was observed a handful of times. This chain links TRBV19 with TRBJ1-1; no clear D gene. Germline lookup yields CDR1 LNHDA and CDR2 SQIVND (reference sequence). The length of the CDR3 is 13 residues. Deletions cut 3 bases from V and 2 bases from J, with 7 bases between. The DNA for the CDR3 is TGTGCCAGTAGTATGGGCAGAAACACTGAAGCTTTCTTT. The encoded protein is CASSMGRNTEAFF. Combining the CDR3 with reference TRBV19 and TRBJ1-1 gives the whole variable domain DGGITQSPKYLFRKEGQNVTLSCEQNLNHDAMYWYRQDPGQGLRLIYYSQIVNDFQKGDIAEGYSVSREKKESFPLTVTSAQKNPTAFYLCASSMGRNTEAFFGQGTRLTVV.

This clonotype was recorded many times. The chain has TRBV6-1 and TRBJ2-7; D perhaps matches TRBD1 (6 bases). Germline V gene lookup returns CDR1 MNHNS and CDR2 SASEGT. Trimming removed 9 bases from V and 8 bases from J, with 23 bases in between. There are 14 residues in the CDR3. The CDR3: CASSPPGQLGKQYF. CDR3 bases: TGTGCCAGTTCCCCTCCGGGACAACTAGGAAAGCAGTACTTC.

This clonotype was seen repeatedly, ten times or more. This chain joins TRBV19 and TRBJ1-1; TRBD1 is a possible D gene (5 bases). The germline CDR1 and CDR2 sequences are LNHDA and SQIVND (reference sequence). This CDR3 spans 15 amino acids. Trimming removed 5 bases at V and 0 bases at J, with 13 bases between. The CDR3 here is CASSDRLPVNTEAFF. The CDR3 DNA sequence: TGTGCCAGTAGTGACAGACTACCAGTGAACACTGAAGCTTTCTTT.

This clonotype was counted at least ten times. The chain links TRBV6-1 to TRBJ1-1; D is unresolved. CDR3 size: 14 residues. Germline V gene lookup returns CDR1 MNHNS and CDR2 SASEGT. V lost 2 bases and J 1 base, leaving 8 bases between the germline ends. The CDR3 DNA follows: TGTGCCAGCAGTGAACCGGGTCAGAACACTGAAGCTTTCTTT. This encodes CASSEPGQNTEAFF.

This clonotype was counted many times. The chain couples TRBV11-3 to TRBJ2-3; D is perhaps TRBD2 (6 bases). The CDR3 sequence is 13 residues long. Trimming left V 4 bases short and J 7 bases short, with 12 bases between. Germline V gene data show CDR1 as SGHNT and CDR2 as YENEEA. CDR3 protein: CASSSYGGYTQYF. The DNA for the CDR3 is TGTGCCAGCAGCTCTTACGGGGGATATACGCAGTATTTT.

The rearrangement uses TRBV20-1 and TRBJ2-1; perhaps D is TRBD1 or TRBD2 (5 bases each). The CDR3 runs to 14 residues. V was trimmed by 4 bases and J by 0 bases, leaving 10 bases between them. CDR1 DFQATT and CDR2 SNEGSKA come from the germline V gene (reference sequence). CDR3 sequence reads: CSATSGSSYNEQFF. DNA for the CDR3: TGCAGTGCTACCTCAGGGAGCTCCTACAATGAGCAGTTCTTC.

A few counts support this clonotype. The genes are TRBV10-2 and TRBJ2-5; D assignment may be TRBD1 or TRBD2 (6 bases each). V was trimmed by 0 bases and J by 2 bases, leaving 13 bases between them. Germline CDR1 and CDR2: WSHSY and SAAADI. The CDR3 is 16 amino acids. The CDR3 coding sequence is TGCGCCAGCAGTGAGTCACCGGGGGCCCCTCAAGAGACCCAGTACTTC. Its translation: CASSESPGAPQETQYF.

This clonotype was detected ten times or more. The chain links TRBV28 to TRBJ2-3, with D hard to call. The CDR3 contains 13 residues. Germline CDR1 is MDHEN and CDR2 is SYDVKM. V gave up 1 base and J gave up 0 bases, with 2 bases separating them. The CDR3 DNA reads TGTGCCAGCAGTTTATACAGCACAGATACGCAGTATTTT. It codes for CASSLYSTDTQYF.

Points on this clonotype: A much larger clone sits a single nucleotide away, making a read error possible. CDR3 residues: CVSSLSGGPSYEQYF. The CDR3 DNA reads as TGTGTCAGCAGCTTATCCGGCGGGCCTTCCTACGAGCAGTACTTC. The rearrangement joins TRBV7-3 to TRBJ2-7; perhaps TRBD2 as D (5 bases). This CDR3 is built from 15 residues. CDR1 and CDR2 (germline): SGHTA, FQGTGA.

Many counts were recorded for this clonotype. This sequence joins TRBV4-1 and TRBJ2-7, with TRBD2 identical over 14 bases. The V segment lost 1 base and the J segment 3 bases; nucleotides outside the gene matches: 2. The CDR3 spans 16 residues. Germline CDR1 and CDR2: MGHRA and YSYEKL. CDR3 residues: CASSQGLAGGLYEQYF. CDR3 nucleotide sequence: TGCGCCAGCAGCCAAGGACTAGCGGGGGGGCTCTACGAGCAGTACTTC.

This clonotype occurred many times. CDR3 nucleotide sequence: TGTGCCAGCAGTACCCAGGGCAGGGCTCGGGACGAGCAGTACTTC. It translates to CASSTQGRARDEQYF. This chain uses TRBV27 with TRBJ2-7, with D perhaps TRBD1 (5 bases). CDR3 size: 15 residues. The V gene lost 5 bases and the J gene lost 5 bases, with 19 bases spanning the gap. CDR1 and CDR2 (germline): MNHEY, SMNVEV (reference sequence).

Ten or more counts support this clonotype. CDR3 DNA sequence: TGTGCCAGCAGTTTCGTCGGACAGGTCTATGGCTACACCTTC. Its protein product is CASSFVGQVYGYTF. The V call is TRBV28, the J call TRBJ1-2; 7 positions agree with TRBD1. The CDR3 loop spans 14 amino acids. The junction had 5 bases not matched to a gene; V was cut back by 3 bases and J by 4 bases. Germline loops: CDR1 MDHEN, CDR2 SYDVKM.

This chain links TRBV4-2 with TRBJ1-2; maybe TRBD1 (5 bases). The V end lost 0 bases, the J end lost 3 bases, and 14 bases lay between the germline ends. CDR1 and CDR2 from the germline V gene are LGHNA and YNFKEQ. CDR3 length: 16 amino acids. CDR3 residues: CASSQDMSLGDYGYTF. In DNA form, the CDR3 reads TGTGCCAGCAGCCAAGATATGAGCCTGGGGGACTATGGCTACACCTTC.

This clonotype was found once. The V call is TRBV5-6, the J call TRBJ1-2, with a tentative D call TRBD1 (6 bases). V dropped 3 bases and J dropped 4 bases, with 13 bases sitting between them. This CDR3 has 14 residues. Germline CDR1 is SGHDT and CDR2 is YYEEEE. For the CDR3, the DNA is TGTGCCAGCAGCTCCGAGGGGGACTTCTATGGCTACACCTTC. Amino acids: CASSSEGDFYGYTF.

This clonotype was picked up many times. CDR3 sequence: CAISSGETEAFF. The CDR3 nucleotides read TGTGCCATCAGTTCCGGGGAAACTGAAGCTTTCTTT. J is TRBJ1-1 and V is TRBV10-3; no reliable D call. The CDR3 is 12 amino acids. V shed 5 bases and J shed 5 bases, with 9 bases lying between them. The germline V gene has CDR1 ENHRY and CDR2 SYGVKD.

This chain links TRBV4-1 with TRBJ1-3, with 8 bases lining up with TRBD1. The V and J ends lost 1 base and 8 bases, in that order; junction bases with no gene match: 4. Germline CDR1 MGHRA, CDR2 YSYEKL. The CDR3 is 14 amino acids. The CDR3 nucleotides are TGCGCCAGCAGCCAAGCCGGACAGGGTTACACCATATATTTT. Amino acid sequence: CASSQAGQGYTIYF.

Worth noting for this clonotype: This sequence may be a read error, since a much larger clone differs from it by one base. The chain uses TRBV12-3 or TRBV12-4 and TRBJ1-2, with no clear D. The length of the CDR3 is 13 residues. The CDR3 DNA reads TGTGCCAGCACCCTGAGACGGGCTTTGGGCTGCACCTTC. Encoded protein: CASTLRRALGCTF.

This chain connects TRBV5-1 to TRBJ2-2; perhaps TRBD2 as D (5 bases). Between the trimmed V and J ends, which lost 7 bases and 4 bases, there was a span of 20 bases. Per germline, CDR1 SGHRS and CDR2 YFSETQ. The CDR3 is 16 amino acids. The DNA of the CDR3 is TGCGCCAGCTCCGATCGGGGTCTCCTGGGCACCGGGGAGCTGTTTTTT. This encodes CASSDRGLLGTGELFF.

This clonotype was seen many times. This rearrangement joins TRBV2 to TRBJ2-1; D not certain. The CDR3 is 15 residues long. V gave up 3 bases and J gave up 0 bases, with 9 bases separating them. Per the germline V gene, CDR1 is SNHLY and CDR2 is FYNNEI. The CDR3 protein is CASSDGGSSYNEQFF. CDR3 nucleotides: TGTGCCAGCAGTGATGGCGGTAGCTCCTACAATGAGCAGTTCTTC.

The gene calls are TRBV25-1 and TRBJ1-3; no reliable D call. The V and J ends lost 5 bases and 0 bases respectively, with 8 bases between them. There are 14 residues in the CDR3. Germline CDR1 is MGHDK and CDR2 is SYGVNS. This CDR3 reads CASSRASSGNTIYF. In DNA form, the CDR3 reads TGTGCCAGCAGTCGGGCTAGCTCTGGAAACACCATATATTTT. Using reference TRBV25-1 and TRBJ1-3 for the parts outside the CDR3, the full variable domain is EADIYQTPRYLVIGTGKKITLECSQTMGHDKMYWYQQDPGMELHLIHYSYGVNSTEKGDLSSESTVSRIRTEHFPLTLESARPSHTSQYLCASSRASSGNTIYFGEGSWLTVV.

Note on this clonotype: A much more abundant neighbour one base away suggests this may be a read error. The chain recombines TRBV3-1 with TRBJ1-2, with 10 bases aligning to TRBD1. CDR3 length equals 16 residues. Germline CDR1 LGHDT, CDR2 YNNKEL (reference sequence). DNA for the CDR3: TGTGCCAGCACCCAACTCGGGGGACAGGGGCAACATGGCTACACCTTC. It translates to CASTQLGGQGQHGYTF.

The chain couples TRBV7-2 to TRBJ2-1; 8 nucleotides match TRBD1. CDR1 and CDR2 (germline): SGHTA, FQGNSA. The CDR3 sequence is 16 residues long. The V segment lost 3 bases and the J segment 2 bases; nucleotides outside the gene matches: 6. The chain's CDR3 is CASSFGRQGTYNEQFF. CDR3 nucleotide sequence: TGTGCCAGCAGCTTCGGTAGACAGGGGACCTACAATGAGCAGTTCTTC.

This chain connects TRBV5-6 to TRBJ2-1; 8 nucleotides match TRBD1. The germline V gene has CDR1 SGHDT and CDR2 YYEEEE. The CDR3 sequence is 15 residues long. Trimming took 0 bases from V and 6 from J; bases not matched to a gene: 5. CDR3 loop: CASSLETGASNEQFF. Written as DNA, the CDR3 is TGTGCCAGCAGCTTGGAGACAGGGGCCTCCAATGAGCAGTTCTTC. The variable domain in full, with the rest retrieved from reference TRBV5-6 and TRBJ2-1, is DAGVTQSPTHLIKTRGQQVTLRCSPKSGHDTVSWYQQALGQGPQFIFQYYEEEERQRGNFPDRFSGHQFPNYSSELNVNALLLGDSALYLCASSLETGASNEQFFGPGTRLTVL.

This clonotype was counted many times. V and J are TRBV28 and TRBJ1-4; the match to TRBD1 covers 10 bases. V shed 10 bases and J 8 bases; nucleotides not matched to a gene: 7. Per germline, CDR1 MDHEN and CDR2 SYDVKM. The CDR3 spans 13 residues. This CDR3 is CATDRGLGEKLFF. The DNA of the CDR3 is TGTGCCACAGACAGGGGGCTTGGGGAAAAACTGTTTTTT.

This clonotype was picked up many times. The chain employs TRBV7-3 and TRBJ2-1; TRBD1 aligns across 9 bases. Looked up from germline, CDR1 is SGHTA and CDR2 is FQGTGA. This CDR3 region has 14 residues. Losses at the gene ends were 1 base for V and 5 bases for J; bases not matched to a gene: 0. CDR3 bases: TGTGCCAGCAGCTTAAGGGACAGGGACAATGAGCAGTTCTTC. Its translation is CASSLRDRDNEQFF.

This clonotype was counted many times. V is TRBV6-1 and J is TRBJ2-5, with D tentatively TRBD1 (6 bases). V shed 7 bases and J shed 1 base, with 10 bases lying between them. Germline CDR1 reads MNHNS; CDR2 reads SASEGT. There are 13 residues in the CDR3. DNA for the CDR3: TGTGCCAGCAATCAGGGGCCCCAAGAGACCCAGTACTTC. Amino acid sequence: CASNQGPQETQYF.

In this sample, this clonotype turned up many times. This rearrangement joins TRBV7-9 to TRBJ1-1; the D gene is possibly TRBD1 (5 bases). There are 11 residues in the CDR3. V was pared by 5 bases and J by 6 bases, with 7 bases between. Germline-derived CDR1 and CDR2 are SEHNR and FQNEAQ (reference sequence). The CDR3, as DNA: TGTGCCAGCAGCCGGGGGTCTGAAGCTTTCTTT. Its translation is CASSRGSEAFF.

This clonotype showed up many times. The chain's CDR3 is CASRRELGATWETQYF. CDR3 in DNA: TGTGCCAGCAGGAGGGAGCTGGGGGCCACATGGGAGACCCAGTACTTC. The chain combines TRBV6-1 with TRBJ2-5; a weak D match, TRBD1 (6 bases). Germline V CDR1 and CDR2: MNHNS, SASEGT. The CDR3 has 16 residues. Between the trimmed V and J ends, which lost 6 bases and 5 bases, there was a span of 22 bases.

This clonotype showed up just a few times. With a much larger clone just one base away, this may be a read error. The chain combines TRBV5-1 with TRBJ1-1; 7 bases fit TRBD1. Germline V CDR1 and CDR2: SGHRS, YFSETQ. V was pared by 6 bases and J by 1 base, with 6 bases of the junction left unmatched. The CDR3 extends over 14 amino acids. The DNA for the CDR3 is TGCGCCAGCAACACCGGGACAGAGAACACTGAAGCTTTCTTT. Translating gives CASNTGTENTEAFF.